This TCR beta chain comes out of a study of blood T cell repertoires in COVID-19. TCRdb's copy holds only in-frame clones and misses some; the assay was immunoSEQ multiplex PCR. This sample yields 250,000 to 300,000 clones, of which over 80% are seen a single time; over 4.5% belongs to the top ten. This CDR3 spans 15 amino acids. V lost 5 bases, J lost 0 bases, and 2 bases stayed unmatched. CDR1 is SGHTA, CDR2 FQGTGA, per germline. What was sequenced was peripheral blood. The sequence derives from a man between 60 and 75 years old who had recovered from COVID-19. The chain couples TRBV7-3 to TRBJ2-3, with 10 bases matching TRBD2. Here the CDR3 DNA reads TGTGCCAGCAGCGCAGCGGGGGGGAGCACAGATACGCAGTATTTT. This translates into CASSAAGGSTDTQYF.